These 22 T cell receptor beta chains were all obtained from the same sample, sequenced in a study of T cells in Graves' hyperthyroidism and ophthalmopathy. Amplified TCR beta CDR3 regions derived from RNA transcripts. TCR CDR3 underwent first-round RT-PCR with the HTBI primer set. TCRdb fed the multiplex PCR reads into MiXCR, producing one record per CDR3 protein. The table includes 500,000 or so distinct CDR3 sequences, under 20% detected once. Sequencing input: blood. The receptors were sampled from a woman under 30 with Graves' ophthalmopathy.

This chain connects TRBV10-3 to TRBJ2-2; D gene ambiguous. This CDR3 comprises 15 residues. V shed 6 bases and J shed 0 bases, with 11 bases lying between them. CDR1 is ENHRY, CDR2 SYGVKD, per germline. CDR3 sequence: CAIRFSHTNTGELFF. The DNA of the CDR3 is TGTGCCATCAGATTTAGCCATACGAACACCGGGGAGCTGTTTTTT.

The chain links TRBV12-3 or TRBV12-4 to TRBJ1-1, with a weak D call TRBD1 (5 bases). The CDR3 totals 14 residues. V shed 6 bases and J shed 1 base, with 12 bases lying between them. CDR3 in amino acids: CASRETDRNTEAFF. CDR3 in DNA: TGTGCCAGCAGAGAGACAGACCGGAACACTGAAGCTTTCTTT.

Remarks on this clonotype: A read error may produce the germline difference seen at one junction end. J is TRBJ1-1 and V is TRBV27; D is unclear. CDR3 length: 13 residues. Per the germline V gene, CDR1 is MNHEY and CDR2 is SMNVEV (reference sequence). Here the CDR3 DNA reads TGTGCCAGCAGTTTGGGTTTGGGCACTGAAGCTTCCTTT. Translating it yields CASSLGLGTEASF.

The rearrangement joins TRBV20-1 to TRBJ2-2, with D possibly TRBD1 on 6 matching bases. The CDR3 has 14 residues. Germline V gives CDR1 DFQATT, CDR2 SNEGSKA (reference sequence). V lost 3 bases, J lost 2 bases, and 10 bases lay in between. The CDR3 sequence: CSARSRGNTGELFF. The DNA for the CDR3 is TGCAGTGCTAGGTCCAGGGGAAACACCGGGGAGCTGTTTTTT.

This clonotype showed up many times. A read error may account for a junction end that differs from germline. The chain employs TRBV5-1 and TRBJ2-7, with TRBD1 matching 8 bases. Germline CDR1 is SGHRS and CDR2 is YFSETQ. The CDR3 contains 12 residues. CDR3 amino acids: CASSPTGAEQYF. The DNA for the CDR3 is TGTGCCAGCTCACCGACAGGGGCCGAGCAGTACTTC.

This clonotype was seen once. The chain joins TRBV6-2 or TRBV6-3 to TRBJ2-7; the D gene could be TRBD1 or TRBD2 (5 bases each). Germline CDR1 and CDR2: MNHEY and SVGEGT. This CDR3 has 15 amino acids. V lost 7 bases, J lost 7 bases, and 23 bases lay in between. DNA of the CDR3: TGTGCCAGCAACCCCCTCAGGGCCTTAGCGTCTGAGCAGTACTTC. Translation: CASNPLRALASEQYF.

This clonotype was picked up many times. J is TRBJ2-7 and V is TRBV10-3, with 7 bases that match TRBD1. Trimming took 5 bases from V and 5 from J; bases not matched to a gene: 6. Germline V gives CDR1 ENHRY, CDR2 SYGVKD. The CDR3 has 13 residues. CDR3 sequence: CAISRQGTDEQYF. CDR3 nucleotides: TGTGCCATCAGTAGACAGGGTACCGACGAGCAGTACTTC.

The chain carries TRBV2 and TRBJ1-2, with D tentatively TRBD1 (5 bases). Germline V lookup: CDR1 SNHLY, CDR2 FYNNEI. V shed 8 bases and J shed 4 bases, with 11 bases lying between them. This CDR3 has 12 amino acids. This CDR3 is CASGAGSYGYTF. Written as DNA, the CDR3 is TGTGCCAGCGGCGCAGGGAGCTATGGCTACACCTTC.

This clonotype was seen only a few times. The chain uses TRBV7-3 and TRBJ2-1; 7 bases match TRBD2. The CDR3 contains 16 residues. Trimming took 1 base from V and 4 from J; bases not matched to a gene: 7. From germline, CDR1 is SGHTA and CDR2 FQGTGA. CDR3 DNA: TGTGCCAGCAGCTTAATGGTTTCTAGCGGATACAATGAGCAGTTCTTC. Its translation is CASSLMVSSGYNEQFF. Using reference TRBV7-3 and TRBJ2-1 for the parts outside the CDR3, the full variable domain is GAGVSQTPSNKVTEKGKYVELRCDPISGHTALYWYRQSLGQGPEFLIYFQGTGAADDSGLPNDRFFAVRPEGSVSTLKIQRTERGDSAVYLCASSLMVSSGYNEQFFGPGTRLTVL.

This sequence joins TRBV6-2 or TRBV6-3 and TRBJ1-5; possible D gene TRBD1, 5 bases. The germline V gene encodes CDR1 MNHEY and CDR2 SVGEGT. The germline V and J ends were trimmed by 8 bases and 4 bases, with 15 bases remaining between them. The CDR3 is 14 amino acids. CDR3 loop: CASGWSGINQPQHF. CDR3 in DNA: TGTGCCAGCGGGTGGTCAGGGATTAATCAGCCCCAGCATTTT.

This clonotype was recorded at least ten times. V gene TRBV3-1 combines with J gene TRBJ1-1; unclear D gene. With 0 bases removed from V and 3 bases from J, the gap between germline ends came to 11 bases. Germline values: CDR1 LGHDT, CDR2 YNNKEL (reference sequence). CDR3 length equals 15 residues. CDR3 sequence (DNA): TGTGCCAGCAGCCAAGATAGTTTTAGGGACACTGAAGCTTTCTTT. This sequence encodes CASSQDSFRDTEAFF.

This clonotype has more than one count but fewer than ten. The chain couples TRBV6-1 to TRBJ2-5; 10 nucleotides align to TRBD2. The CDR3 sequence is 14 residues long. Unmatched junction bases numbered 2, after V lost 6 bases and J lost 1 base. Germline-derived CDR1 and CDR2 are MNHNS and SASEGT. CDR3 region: CASSASGGQETQYF. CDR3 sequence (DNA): TGTGCCAGCAGCGCTAGCGGGGGCCAAGAGACCCAGTACTTC.

As DNA, the CDR3 is TGTGCCAGCTCACCCTTCGACAGGGGGATCAATAATTCACCCCTCCACTTT. Amino acids: CASSPFDRGINNSPLHF. This chain uses TRBV18 with TRBJ1-6; 9 bases match TRBD1. CDR1 is KGHSH and CDR2 is LQKENI in the germline V gene. There are 17 residues in the CDR3. J was trimmed by 5 bases and V by 3 bases; bases with no gene match: 8.

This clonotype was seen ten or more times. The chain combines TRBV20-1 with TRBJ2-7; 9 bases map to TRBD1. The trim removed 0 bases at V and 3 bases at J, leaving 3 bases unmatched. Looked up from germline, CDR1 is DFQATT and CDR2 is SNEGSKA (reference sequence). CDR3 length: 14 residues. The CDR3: CSARDLGQGYEQYF. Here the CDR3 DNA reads TGCAGTGCTAGAGATTTGGGACAGGGCTACGAGCAGTACTTC.

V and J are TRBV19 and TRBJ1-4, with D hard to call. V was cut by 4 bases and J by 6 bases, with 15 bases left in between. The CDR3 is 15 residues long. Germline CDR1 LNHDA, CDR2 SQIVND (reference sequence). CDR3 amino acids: CASSTARVGDEKLFF. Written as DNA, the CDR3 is TGTGCCAGTAGTACTGCCCGGGTTGGGGATGAAAAACTGTTTTTT.

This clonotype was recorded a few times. CDR3 amino acids: CASSLDPWGEKLFF. The CDR3, as DNA: TGTGCCAGCAGCTTGGATCCTTGGGGTGAAAAACTGTTTTTT. The V gene is TRBV5-6, the J gene TRBJ1-4; no firm D call. CDR1 and CDR2 (germline): SGHDT, YYEEEE. The CDR3 length is 14 residues. Trimming took off 0 bases at V and 7 bases at J, with 10 bases between the two ends.

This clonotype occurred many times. In DNA, the CDR3 is TGTGCCATCAGCACTCAGCGGCAGCTATACAATGAGCAGTTCTTC. The encoded protein is CAISTQRQLYNEQFF. V gene TRBV10-3 combines with J gene TRBJ2-1; possibly TRBD2 for D (5 bases). CDR1 is ENHRY, CDR2 SYGVKD, per germline. V dropped 6 bases and J dropped 4 bases, with 16 bases sitting between them. The CDR3 spans 15 residues.

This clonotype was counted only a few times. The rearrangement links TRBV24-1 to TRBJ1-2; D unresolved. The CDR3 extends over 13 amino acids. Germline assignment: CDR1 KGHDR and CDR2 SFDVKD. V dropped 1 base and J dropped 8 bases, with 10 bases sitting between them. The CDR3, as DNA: TGTGCCACCAGTGATTTCCGAAGCGGGGGCTACACCTTC. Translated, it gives CATSDFRSGGYTF.

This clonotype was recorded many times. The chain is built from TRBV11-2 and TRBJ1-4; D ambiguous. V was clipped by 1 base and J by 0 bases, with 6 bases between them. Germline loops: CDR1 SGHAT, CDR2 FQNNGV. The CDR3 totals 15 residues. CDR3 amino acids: CASSLGAATNEKLFF. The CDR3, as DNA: TGTGCCAGCAGCTTAGGGGCGGCAACTAATGAAAAACTGTTTTTT.

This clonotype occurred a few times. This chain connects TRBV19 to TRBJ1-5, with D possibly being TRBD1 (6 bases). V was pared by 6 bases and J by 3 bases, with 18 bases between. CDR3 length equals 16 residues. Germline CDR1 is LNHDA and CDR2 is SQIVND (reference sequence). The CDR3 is CASRNPFRGNNQPQHF. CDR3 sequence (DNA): TGTGCCAGTAGGAACCCCTTCAGGGGAAACAATCAGCCCCAGCATTTT.

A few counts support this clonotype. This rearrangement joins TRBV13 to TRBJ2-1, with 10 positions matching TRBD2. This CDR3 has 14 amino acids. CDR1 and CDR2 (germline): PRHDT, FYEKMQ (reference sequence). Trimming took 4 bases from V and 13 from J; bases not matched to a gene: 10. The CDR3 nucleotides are TGTGCCAGCAGCTCAGCATTTAGCGGGAGGAAACAGTTCTTC. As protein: CASSSAFSGRKQFF.

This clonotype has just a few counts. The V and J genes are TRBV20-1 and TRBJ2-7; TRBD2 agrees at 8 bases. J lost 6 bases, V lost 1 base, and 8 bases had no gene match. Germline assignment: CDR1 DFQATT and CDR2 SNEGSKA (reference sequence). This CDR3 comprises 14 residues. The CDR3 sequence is CSARVEAGAFEQYF. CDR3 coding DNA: TGCAGTGCTAGAGTTGAAGCGGGAGCTTTCGAGCAGTACTTC.